The sequence of this TCR beta chain was determined in a study of OX40 agonist ivuxolimab in advanced cancers. For context, the study as a whole: Ivuxolimab was an agonistic, fully human IgG2 monoclonal antibody directed against OX40 (CD134), a costimulatory receptor. Patients were allowed to have had prior anti-PD-1, anti-PD-L1 or anti-CTLA-4 therapy, and 40% of the dose-escalation patients had been treated with checkpoint inhibitors. The paper describes the monotherapy dose-escalation part (N ≈ 52 patients) of the phase I trial of ivuxolimab. Peripheral TCRbeta sequencing aimed to test whether ivuxolimab altered TCR sequence diversity and caused clonal T-cell expansion. Among the approximately 50 dose-escalation patients, about 20 had hepatocellular carcinoma, roughly 15 melanoma, 9 renal cell carcinoma and 9 head and neck cancer. In the dose-escalation cohort, 82.7% of patients were male, and the mean age was roughly 60 years, with a range of about 23 to 90. Partial responses occurred in three dose-escalation patients: two with cutaneous melanoma and one with hepatocellular carcinoma. Intravenous ivuxolimab was administered to patients every 2 weeks at six dose levels: 0.01, 0.1, 0.3, 1.5, 3 and 10 mg/kg. Findings and caveats that apply to the study as a whole: Low levels of normalized T-cell clonal expansion were also seen in some patients who did not respond. In partial responders in the 0.1-3.0 mg/kg groups, normalized peripheral clonal expansion was found to be among the lowest, especially among CD8+ T cells. On average, CD8+ T cells showed more expanded clones than CD4+ T cells after ivuxolimab. Which antigens the clonally expanded peripheral T cells were specific for was not determined. At doses of 0.1 to 3.0 mg/kg, clonal expansion of both CD4+ and CD8+ T cells in blood was seen between baseline and week 6.

Genomic DNA was extracted from sorted cells for sequencing of the TCRbeta CDR3 region. The immunoSEQ Assay was used to sequence the TCRbeta CDR3 regions. Not all clones reach the TCRdb copy of this immuneACCESS table, which keeps in-frame sequences only. Checked studies attribute under half of the gap to unresolved V genes and leave the rest unexplained. The sample table records some 77,000 clones; around 85% of these occur just once. 2% to 2.5% of the sample is held by the ten biggest clonotypes. Within its sample, this clone is medium-sized (0.01 to 0.1%). Its antigen target is currently unknown. It has no much larger one-base neighbor in the sample; base qualities were not kept. The CDR3 runs 13 residues from the cysteine to the phenylalanine. Only the CDR3 DNA is retained, 39 bases long and in frame from the first base. Trimming costs V 6 bases and J 14 bases, and their ends lie 20 bases apart. For CDR1 and CDR2, the germline V gene lists MNHNS and SASEGT.

The trial excluded patients who had a history of autoimmune disease or were on systemic immunosuppression. In every dose cohort, peripheral blood was drawn for TCR sequencing at baseline, cycle 4 day 1, and cycle 7 day 1. The samples were drawn from a first-in-human, open-label, multicenter phase I dose-escalation trial of ivuxolimab. Adults with locally advanced or metastatic melanoma, renal cell carcinoma, hepatocellular carcinoma or head and neck squamous cell carcinoma were enrolled in the trial. Before TCR sequencing, CD4+ T cells and CD8+ T cells were sorted from peripheral blood as separate populations.

The chain joins TRBV6-1 to TRBJ2-1, with a weak D call of TRBD2 (5 bases match). This sample comprised CD4+ or CD8+ T cells sorted from blood, obtained in a trial of the OX40 agonist ivuxolimab. The clonotype comes from an adult with an advanced solid tumor such as melanoma, head and neck, liver or kidney cancer. The DNA is TGTGCCAGCAGACCAACCCTCGGGGTAAGGGAGTTCTTC. Translated, it gives CASRPTLGVREFF.